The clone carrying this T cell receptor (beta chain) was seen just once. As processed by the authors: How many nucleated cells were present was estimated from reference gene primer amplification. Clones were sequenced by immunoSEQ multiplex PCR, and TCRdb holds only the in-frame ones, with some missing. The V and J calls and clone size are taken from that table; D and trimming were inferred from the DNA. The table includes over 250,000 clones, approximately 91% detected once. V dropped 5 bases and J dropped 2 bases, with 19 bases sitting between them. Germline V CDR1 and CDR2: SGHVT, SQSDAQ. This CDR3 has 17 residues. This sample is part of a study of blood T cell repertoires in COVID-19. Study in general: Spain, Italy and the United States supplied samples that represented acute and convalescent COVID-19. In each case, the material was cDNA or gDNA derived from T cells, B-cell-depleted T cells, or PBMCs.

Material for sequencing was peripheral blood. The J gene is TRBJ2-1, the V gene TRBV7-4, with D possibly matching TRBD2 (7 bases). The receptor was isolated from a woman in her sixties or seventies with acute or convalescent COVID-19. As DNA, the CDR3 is TGTGCCAGCAGCCCGAGCGGTCGGGGGGCGGCCTACAATGAGCAGTTCTTC. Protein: CASSPSGRGAAYNEQFF.